What follows describes a single TCR beta chain. The target antigen is unknown. This entry belongs to a study of T cell responses to AZD1222 COVID-19 vaccine. Study-level points and caveats: Spike-specific TCR repertoires showed rising breadth and depth after two AZD1222 doses. Researchers took repertoire samples only after the peak T cell response had come. Nearly half of spike-specific TCRs reportedly target unmutated variant regions.

TCRdb keeps only in-frame clones here, not all; method: immunoSEQ multiplex PCR. The data hold roughly 96,000 clones, with 80% to 90% observed a single time. Sequenced here: peripheral blood, sampled on day 0 of AZD1222 vaccination. This clonotype was sampled from an adult in good health.

The CDR3 spells CASSQQGSEAFF. In DNA, the CDR3 is TGTGCCAGCAGTCAACAGGGTTCTGAAGCTTTCTTT. This chain links TRBV12-3 or TRBV12-4 with TRBJ1-1; tentative D call: TRBD1 (6 bases). Trimming pared 5 bases from V and 6 bases from J, leaving 10 bases between. This CDR3 spans 12 amino acids.